This T cell receptor beta chain was sequenced in a study of beta chain features in type 1 diabetes. Study outcomes and limitations: Lower insertion and higher deletion counts appeared at VDJ junctions in type 1 diabetes patients. Patients' naive, central memory and Treg TCRB repertoires seemed closer to one another than those of healthy donors.

cDNA synthesis used the whole RNA isolate, giving expressed TCRB sequences. Each sample of naive, central memory or regulatory T cells had, on average, about 3.57 million reads. Only in-frame clones appear in the TCRdb table, and some are missing; sequencing was by immunoSEQ multiplex PCR. The sample has about 930,000 clones; roughly 15% are singletons. For this clone: Antigen unknown.

Trimming cost V 9 bases and J 4 bases, with 16 bases left between them. CDR1 SGHRS and CDR2 YFSETQ come from the germline V gene. The CDR3 is 13 amino acids. Cell sorting via CD45RO/CCR7/CD25/CD127/CD95/CD27 was performed to obtain CD4+ naive, central memory, regulatory and stem cell-like memory cells. This receptor was identified in a woman younger than 30 in good health. The chain has TRBV5-1 and TRBJ2-5, with D tentatively TRBD1 or TRBD2 (6 bases each). Sequenced sample: naive CD4+ T cells from blood. The CDR3 here is CATRIQGGETQYF. DNA of the CDR3: TGCGCCACCAGAATACAGGGAGGAGAGACCCAGTACTTC.